This is a list of T cell receptor beta chains from one sample in a study of T-cell reconstitution after alpha-beta-depleted transplantation in children. MiXCR, run by TCRdb on the PCR reads, gives a single entry per CDR3 protein. The data contain about 830,000 distinct CDR3 sequences, approximately 15% of them seen just once; the ten biggest clones take up roughly 5%. Material: PBMCs, mostly from graft donor cells, obtained 360 days after TCRalphabeta/CD19-depleted stem cell transplant. These receptor sequences come from a male patient younger than 18 who had a stem cell transplant for acute lymphoblastic leukemia, so the T cells may come from the graft donor. The CDR3 runs from the conserved cysteine through the conserved F or W. The order of the fields is J gene, D gene, V gene, clone size, CDR3 protein, CDR3 DNA. The D gene is left open where the match is weak. Expanded clones are given a class, and other clones once, few, many or no size at all.

TRBJ2-1 | - | TRBV2 | - | CASHPIQQFF | TGTGCCAGCCACCCTATCCAGCAGTTCTTC
TRBJ1-5 | TRBD1 | TRBV12-3/TRBV12-4 | many | CASSRQGRGNQPQHF | TGTGCCAGCAGTCGACAGGGGAGAGGCAATCAGCCCCAGCATTTT
TRBJ1-1 | - | TRBV7-3 | few | CASSLFGLNTEAFF | TGTGCCAGCAGCTTGTTCGGTTTGAACACTGAAGCTTTCTTT
TRBJ2-5 | TRBD2 | TRBV5-1 | few | CASSSLAGGSIGETQYF | TGCGCCAGCAGCTCACTAGCGGGAGGATCCATAGGGGAGACCCAGTACTTC
TRBJ2-5 | TRBD1 | TRBV20-1 | few | CSALDRGTVPKETQYF | TGCAGTGCTTTAGACAGGGGGACCGTACCTAAAGAGACCCAGTACTTC
TRBJ2-5 | - | TRBV19 | few | CASSILGKRETQYF | TGTGCCAGTAGTATACTAGGCAAGCGGGAGACCCAGTACTTC
TRBJ1-3 | TRBD1 | TRBV9 | few | CASSAGGSGNTIYF | TGTGCCAGCAGCGCAGGGGGTTCTGGAAACACCATATATTTT
TRBJ2-4 | - | TRBV6-2/TRBV6-3 | few | CASSYSDTHLAKNIQYF | TGTGCCAGCAGTTACTCGGACACCCACTTAGCCAAAAACATTCAGTACTTC
TRBJ2-5 | TRBD2 | TRBV12-3/TRBV12-4 | many | CASRTGLRETQYF | TGTGCCAGCAGGACGGGACTACGGGAGACCCAGTACTTC
TRBJ2-3 | - | TRBV11-2 | few | CASSKGRSTDTQYF | TGTGCCAGCAGTAAGGGTCGAAGCACAGATACGCAGTATTTT
TRBJ2-1 | TRBD2 | TRBV18 | - | CASSPPSGWTLYNEQFF | TGTGCCAGCTCACCGCCTAGCGGGTGGACGCTGTACAATGAGCAGTTCTTC
TRBJ2-7 | TRBD2 | TRBV20-1 | - | CSARDFSGGAYEQYF | TGCAGTGCTAGAGATTTCAGCGGGGGGGCCTACGAGCAGTACTTC
TRBJ2-4 | - | TRBV12-3/TRBV12-4 | few | CASSSPLLLVGYIQYF | TGTGCCAGCAGTTCCCCCCTCCTACTTGTCGGTTACATTCAGTACTTC
TRBJ2-7 | TRBD2 | TRBV20-1 | - | CSARASGGLAGDNRYEQYF | TGCAGTGCTAGGGCGTCCGGAGGACTAGCGGGAGACAACCGCTACGAGCAGTACTTC
TRBJ2-7 | TRBD2 | TRBV12-3/TRBV12-4 | few | CASTAGLADSYEQYF | TGTGCCAGCACCGCCGGGCTAGCGGACTCCTACGAGCAGTACTTC
TRBJ2-2 | - | TRBV7-6 | many | CASSFLRADTGELFF | TGTGCCAGCAGCTTTCTCCGAGCGGACACCGGGGAGCTGTTTTTT
TRBJ1-6 | - | TRBV12-3/TRBV12-4 | - | CASTLRVSYNSPLHF | TGTGCCAGCACCCTAAGGGTTTCCTATAATTCACCCCTCCACTTT
TRBJ1-1 | - | TRBV13 | few | CASSLFPPGSNTEAFF | TGTGCCAGCAGCTTATTCCCCCCAGGGTCGAACACTGAAGCTTTCTTT
TRBJ2-1 | TRBD2 | TRBV4-1 | many | CASSQRGETSGTYNEQFF | TGCGCCAGCAGCCAAAGGGGTGAGACTAGCGGAACCTACAATGAGCAGTTCTTC
TRBJ2-2 | TRBD1 | TRBV27 | few | CASKWQGAAGELFF | TGTGCCAGCAAGTGGCAGGGGGCGGCCGGGGAGCTGTTTTTT
TRBJ2-3 | - | TRBV29-1 | few | CSVQKQVDTQYF | TGCAGCGTTCAGAAGCAGGTGGATACGCAGTATTTT
TRBJ2-4 | TRBD1 | TRBV5-5 | many | CASSFPNRGAKNIQYF | TGTGCCAGCAGCTTCCCGAACAGGGGTGCCAAAAACATTCAGTACTTC